These T cell receptor beta chains were read from a single sample in a study of T cells in tuberculosis. Repertoires were generated with immunoSEQ multiplex PCR, while TCRdb's copy carries only in-frame clones and drops some. Of some 60,000 clones in the sample, 81% are singletons; the top ten hold roughly 13%. Source material: CD1b-GMM tetramer-negative cells sorted from PBMCs. The receptors were gathered from an adult woman with latent tuberculosis. CDR3s include the opening cysteine and the closing phenylalanine or tryptophan. A D gene is named only where the DNA matches it firmly. A clone size is listed for some rows: how often the clone was seen (once, few, many), or a class if it is expanded.

>TRBV2|TRBJ2-7|-|-
CASSEMQEQYF
TGTGCCAGCAGTGAAATGCAGGAGCAGTACTTC
>TRBV6-5|TRBJ1-5|-|-
CASRRAQGDYQPQHF
TGTGCCAGCAGGAGGGCACAGGGAGATTATCAGCCCCAGCATTTT
>TRBV28|TRBJ2-2|-|-
CATTGGGAGTGELFF
TGTGCCACGACAGGCGGGGGCGCAGGCACCGGGGAGCTGTTTTTT
>TRBV18|TRBJ2-4|-|TRBD2
CASSPPGLENIQYF
TGTGCCAGCTCACCACCGGGACTAGAAAACATTCAGTACTTC
>TRBV7-8|TRBJ1-1|-|TRBD1
CASSTRTGRYTEAFF
TGTGCCAGCAGCACACGGACAGGGAGGTACACTGAAGCTTTCTTT
>TRBV11-2|TRBJ2-1|-|TRBD1
CASRPDRGSYNEQFF
TGTGCCAGCAGGCCGGACAGGGGTTCCTACAATGAGCAGTTCTTC
>TRBV2|TRBJ2-5|-|-
CASSEYGKETQYF
TGTGCCAGCAGTGAATACGGGAAAGAGACCCAGTACTTC
>TRBV6-1|TRBJ1-2|-|-
CASSPGVGYTF
TGTGCCAGCAGTCCGGGGGTTGGCTACACCTTC
>TRBV29-1|TRBJ2-7|-|TRBD1
CSVAGGNEQYF
TGCAGCGTTGCAGGGGGCAACGAGCAGTACTTC
>TRBV28|TRBJ2-1|many|-
CASSPTSAGEQFF
TGTGCCAGCAGTCCGACTAGTGCGGGTGAGCAGTTCTTC
>TRBV11-3|TRBJ2-1|-|-
CASSFRNRGYNEQFF
TGTGCCAGCAGCTTCAGAAACCGAGGCTACAATGAGCAGTTCTTC
>TRBV7-8|TRBJ2-2|-|-
CASGNQGRVGELFF
TGTGCCAGCGGAAACCAGGGGCGGGTCGGGGAGCTGTTTTTT
>TRBV7-6|TRBJ2-1|-|-
CASSLDRQGNEQFF
TGTGCCAGCAGCTTAGATAGGCAGGGAAATGAGCAGTTCTTC
>TRBV7-2|TRBJ1-1|once|-
CASSLQGPGNTEAFF
TGTGCCAGCAGCTTACAGGGGCCGGGGAACACTGAAGCTTTCTTT
>TRBV5-1|TRBJ1-3|once|-
CASSPPGDTIYF
TGCGCCAGCAGCCCCCCAGGGGACACCATATATTTT
>TRBV7-3|TRBJ1-1|-|-
CASSSFQGGEAFF
TGTGCCAGCAGCTCTTTTCAAGGGGGTGAAGCTTTCTTT
>TRBV5-1|TRBJ2-7|-|TRBD2
CASSPLAGGPYEQYF
TGCGCCAGCAGCCCGTTAGCGGGAGGGCCGTACGAGCAGTACTTC
>TRBV7-2|TRBJ2-7|-|TRBD2
CASSPTSGGTYEQYF
TGTGCCAGCAGCCCGACTAGCGGGGGCACCTACGAGCAGTACTTC
>TRBV29-1|TRBJ2-7|few|TRBD2
CSIGRGNEQYF
TGCAGCATCGGGAGGGGCAACGAGCAGTACTTC
>TRBV2|TRBJ1-2|-|TRBD1
CASSERTGAYGYTF
TGTGCCAGCAGTGAGCGGACAGGGGCGTATGGCTACACCTTC
>TRBV7-2|TRBJ2-3|-|-
CASSVTGQITDTQYF
TGTGCCAGCAGCGTGACAGGCCAGATAACAGATACGCAGTATTTT
>TRBV29-1|TRBJ2-2|-|TRBD1
CSVLRQGNTGELFF
TGCAGCGTTCTTCGACAGGGGAACACCGGGGAGCTGTTTTTT
>TRBV5-1|TRBJ2-3|-|-
CASSLRGVSTDTQYF
TGCGCCAGCAGCTTGCGCGGGGTAAGCACAGATACGCAGTATTTT
>TRBV21-1|TRBJ2-3|-|-
CASSKDPSRAGLTDTQYF
TGTGCCAGCAGCAAAGATCCATCTAGAGCGGGACTCACAGATACGCAGTATTTT
>TRBV21-1|TRBJ1-1|-|-
CASKTGKGMNTEAFF
TGTGCCAGTAAGACAGGGAAAGGGATGAACACTGAAGCTTTCTTT
>TRBV30|TRBJ2-3|-|TRBD2
CALTSGGDTQYF
TGTGCCTTGACTAGCGGGGGGGATACGCAGTATTTT
>TRBV4-1|TRBJ2-3|few|TRBD1
CASSRDRGGDTQYF
TGCGCCAGCAGCCGGGACAGGGGAGGAGATACGCAGTATTTT
>TRBV5-1|TRBJ2-3|-|TRBD1
CASSSRQGTTDTQYF
TGCGCCAGCAGCTCCCGACAGGGAACCACAGATACGCAGTATTTT
>TRBV19|TRBJ2-5|-|-
CASSIDPRGNQETQYF
TGTGCCAGTAGTATAGATCCCCGGGGGAACCAAGAGACCCAGTACTTC
>TRBV5-6|TRBJ1-1|-|-
CASSPTRGTEAFF
TGTGCCAGCAGCCCCACACGGGGGACTGAAGCTTTCTTT
>TRBV7-2|TRBJ2-5|-|-
CASSSTVETQYF
TGTGCCAGCAGCTCTACCGTGGAGACCCAGTACTTC
>TRBV7-8|TRBJ1-1|-|TRBD1
CASSRDRNTEAFF
TGTGCCAGCAGCCGGGACAGGAACACTGAAGCTTTCTTT
>TRBV19|TRBJ2-3|-|-
CASSIAYSTDTQYF
TGTGCCAGTAGTATAGCGTATAGCACAGATACGCAGTATTTT
>TRBV9|TRBJ2-1|-|-
CASSGGPNSYNEQFF
TGTGCCAGCAGCGGGGGGCCGAACTCCTACAATGAGCAGTTCTTC
>TRBV15|TRBJ2-3|few|-
CATSRGDGGRLKDTQYF
TGTGCCACCAGCAGAGGGGACGGAGGGAGATTGAAAGATACGCAGTATTTT
>TRBV5-6|TRBJ1-6|once|TRBD1
CASSLGTGLKNSPLHF
TGTGCCAGCAGCTTGGGGACAGGACTAAAGAATTCACCCCTCCACTTT
>TRBV6-1|TRBJ2-1|-|TRBD2
CASSELAGAMSEQFF
TGTGCCAGCAGTGAACTAGCGGGGGCTATGAGTGAGCAGTTCTTC
>TRBV12-5|TRBJ2-2|-|-
CASGSGHTGELFF
TGTGCTAGTGGTTCGGGACATACCGGGGAGCTGTTTTTT
>TRBV5-5|TRBJ1-2|-|TRBD1
CASSPQTGSYGYTF
TGTGCCAGCAGCCCTCAGACAGGGAGCTATGGCTACACCTTC
>TRBV5-1|TRBJ1-1|once|-
CASSFGRGGYTEAFF
TGCGCCAGCAGCTTCGGGCGCGGAGGGTACACTGAAGCTTTCTTT
>TRBV7-9|TRBJ2-7|-|-
CASSLAWGDEQYF
TGTGCCAGCAGCTTAGCATGGGGGGACGAGCAGTACTTC
>TRBV11-2|TRBJ2-1|-|TRBD2
CASSLESGGGYNEQFF
TGTGCCAGCAGCTTAGAAAGCGGGGGAGGTTACAATGAGCAGTTCTTC
>TRBV7-3|TRBJ2-3|-|-
CASSRVASSQYF
TGTGCCAGCAGCCGAGTCGCTAGTTCGCAGTATTTT
>TRBV18|TRBJ1-2|-|TRBD1
CASSGQASDGYTF
TGTGCCAGCTCAGGACAGGCTAGTGATGGCTACACCTTC